Described below is a single T cell receptor beta chain sequence and its context. Germline V CDR1 and CDR2: SGHRS, YFSETQ. The length of the CDR3 is 14 residues. V shed 6 bases, J shed 3 bases, and the junction held 5 bases outside the gene matches. Sequenced by immunoSEQ multiplex PCR; TCRdb stores in-frame clones only, minus some. The table lists around 300,000 clones, roughly nine tenths of them singletons, with around 2% in the top ten. Categorization into cohorts depended on clinical history that participants reported. These data are taken from a study of blood T cell repertoires in COVID-19. Sequencing used PBMCs or T cells enriched from blood (not recorded which). The V gene is TRBV5-1, the J gene TRBJ1-2; 10 bases fit TRBD1. The sequence came from a woman between 18 and 30 years old who had recovered from COVID-19. Here the CDR3 reads CASTTGGIDYGYTF. DNA for the CDR3: TGCGCCAGCACGACAGGGGGCATCGACTATGGCTACACCTTC.